The rows below give T cell receptor beta chains drawn from one sample of a study of breast tumors, draining lymph nodes, adjacent tissues. Each CDR3 protein gets one entry after TCRdb re-called the multiplex PCR reads with MiXCR. The sample lists about 150,000 distinct CDR3 sequences, about a fifth occurring once. The material sequenced was axillary lymph node tissue. These TCRs come from a female donor with breast cancer. Some clones in this sample may be carry-over from other donors' samples. Both conserved end residues are part of each CDR3. D genes are given only for firm matches. Rows give clone size only sometimes, using once, few, many, or a class for an expanded clone.

clone size	J gene	D gene	V gene	CDR3 protein	CDR3 DNA
many	TRBJ1-2	TRBD1	TRBV20-1	CSAKRDRVFGYTF	TGCAGTGCCAAACGGGACAGGGTTTTTGGCTACACCTTC
many	TRBJ2-2	TRBD1	TRBV7-3	CASSRQGAAAGELFF	TGTGCCAGCAGCCGACAGGGGGCAGCGGCCGGGGAGCTGTTTTTT
many	TRBJ2-5	TRBD2	TRBV20-1	CSATPLAVRETQYF	TGCAGTGCAACCCCTCTAGCGGTCCGCGAGACCCAGTACTTC
many	TRBJ2-7	.	TRBV11-3	CASSPRDGPYEQYF	TGTGCCAGCAGCCCCCGGGACGGACCCTACGAGCAGTACTTC
few	TRBJ1-2	TRBD1	TRBV6-2/TRBV6-3	CASSTERDRGKYGYTF	TGTGCCAGCAGTACGGAACGGGACAGGGGGAAGTATGGCTACACCTTC
many	TRBJ2-3	TRBD2	TRBV11-2	CASSFSTSGNARQYF	TGTGCCAGCAGCTTTTCTACTAGCGGGAACGCTAGGCAGTATTTT
few	TRBJ2-3	TRBD2	TRBV20-1	CSATPTSGSQEDTQYF	TGCAGTGCTACTCCGACTAGCGGGAGTCAGGAAGATACGCAGTATTTT
many	TRBJ2-3	TRBD2	TRBV24-1	CATSDPLAGATDTQYF	TGTGCCACCAGTGACCCGCTAGCGGGAGCCACAGATACGCAGTATTTT
many	TRBJ2-1	TRBD2	TRBV7-2	CASSLDGRAGNEQFF	TGTGCCAGCAGCTTAGACGGGAGGGCCGGCAATGAGCAGTTCTTC
once	TRBJ2-6	.	TRBV3-1	CASSQAAGLGANVLTF	TGTGCCAGCAGCCAAGCGGCGGGGCTAGGGGCCAACGTCCTGACTTTC
.	TRBJ2-5	TRBD1	TRBV19	CASSIPRPPTGYHETQYF	TGTGCCAGTAGCATACCCCGCCCCCCGACAGGGTACCATGAGACCCAGTACTTC
many	TRBJ1-4	.	TRBV9	CASSVEGSPNEKLFF	TGTGCCAGCAGCGTAGAGGGCAGCCCTAATGAAAAACTGTTTTTT
few	TRBJ1-2	TRBD1	TRBV11-2	CASSPRTGADGYTF	TGTGCCAGCAGCCCGAGGACAGGGGCGGATGGCTACACCTTC
many	TRBJ2-1	TRBD1	TRBV10-2	CASSETGTGTNEQFF	TGCGCCAGCAGTGAGACCGGGACAGGGACTAATGAGCAGTTCTTC
.	TRBJ2-6	TRBD1	TRBV5-1	CASRSQGGVLPGANVLTF	TGCGCCAGCAGGTCACAGGGGGGAGTCCTCCCTGGGGCCAACGTCCTGACTTTC
many	TRBJ2-2	.	TRBV10-2	CASSRKQGNTGELFF	TGCGCCAGCAGCAGAAAACAAGGGAACACCGGGGAGCTGTTTTTT
few	TRBJ2-3	.	TRBV28	CASSLPGGSTDTQYF	TGTGCCAGCAGTCTTCCAGGGGGGAGCACAGATACGCAGTATTTT
.	TRBJ2-3	TRBD2	TRBV6-2/TRBV6-3	CASRPPGLAGGPQGDTQYF	TGTGCCAGCAGACCACCGGGACTAGCGGGAGGGCCCCAGGGAGATACGCAGTATTTT
many	TRBJ1-2	TRBD1	TRBV24-1	CATSAGTAYGYTF	TGTGCCACCAGTGCCGGGACAGCATATGGCTACACCTTC
many	TRBJ2-1	.	TRBV7-2	CASSLDWSSVEQFF	TGTGCCAGCAGCTTAGACTGGTCTAGCGTTGAGCAGTTCTTC
many	TRBJ2-1	TRBD1	TRBV7-6	CASSLEGDSHNEQFF	TGTGCCAGCAGCTTAGAGGGGGACAGCCACAATGAGCAGTTCTTC
few	TRBJ2-6	.	TRBV24-1	CATSDPSSGANVLTF	TGTGCCACCAGTGATCCGAGCTCTGGGGCCAACGTCCTGACTTTC
many	TRBJ2-1	TRBD2	TRBV12-3/TRBV12-4	CASSLWGGGLAGQEQFF	TGTGCCAGCAGTTTGTGGGGGGGGGGACTAGCGGGACAGGAGCAGTTCTTC
many	TRBJ2-1	.	TRBV11-2	CASSLQYNEQFF	TGCGCCAGCAGCTTGCAATACAATGAGCAGTTCTTC
few	TRBJ2-1	TRBD2	TRBV7-2	CASSQNAGVPQEQFF	TGTGCCAGCAGCCAGAACGCGGGAGTCCCCCAAGAGCAGTTCTTC
.	TRBJ1-1	.	TRBV2	CASSLTEAFF	TGTGCCAGCAGTTTAACTGAAGCTTTCTTT
many	TRBJ2-2	.	TRBV4-2	CASSQVSRNTGELFF	TGTGCCAGCAGCCAAGTCTCAAGGAACACCGGGGAGCTGTTTTTT
many	TRBJ2-7	.	TRBV7-2	CASSPGGKLAYEQYF	TGTGCCAGCAGCCCAGGGGGGAAACTTGCCTACGAGCAGTACTTC
many	TRBJ1-3	.	TRBV2	CASSEGWGSGNTIYF	TGTGCCAGCAGTGAAGGTTGGGGCTCTGGAAACACCATATATTTT